Below, one TCR beta chain is given with its context. At the deep level, the assay was run. Libraries were prepared by immunoSEQ multiplex PCR; TCRdb keeps only in-frame clonotypes and omits some of them. This sample has about 580,000 clones, with more than 95% found just once. This specimen belongs to a study of shared clonotypes between healthy human individuals. Turning to the study itself: Each donor contributed plates that comprised three CD4 naive, three CD4 memory, two CD8 naive and one CD8 memory.

This CDR3 comprises 16 residues. Between the trimmed V and J ends, which lost 5 bases and 5 bases, there was a span of 21 bases. CDR1 SEHNR and CDR2 FQNEAQ come from the germline V gene (reference sequence). CD8 cells classed as naive were CD45RO-negative and positively selected for CCR7, excluding terminally differentiated effector memory CD45RA+ cells. This rearrangement joins TRBV7-9 to TRBJ1-1, with D unresolved. Source material: naive CD8+ T cells sorted from blood. This receptor was identified in a man aged 25 to 40 in good health. The CDR3 here is CASSIPPVLTMTEAFF. Here the CDR3 DNA reads TGTGCCAGCAGCATACCGCCTGTTTTGACGATGACTGAAGCTTTCTTT.